The 2 T cell receptor beta chains in this list originate from one sample, sequenced in a study of T cell repertoires in cytomegalovirus infection. TCRdb recomputed calls from the reads with MiXCR, one row per CDR3 protein. The data show 680,000 or so distinct CDR3 sequences, approximately 33% seen once. Antigens for these TCRs are unknown. Sequencing was performed on cultured PBMCs, taken from culture after CMV antigen stimulation. The receptors shown here come from a human donor in good health (CMV status not recorded). Some clones in this sample may be carry-over from other donors' samples.

The chain links TRBV27 to TRBJ2-3; D is ambiguous. Germline V gives CDR1 MNHEY, CDR2 SMNVEV (reference sequence). The CDR3 consists of 17 residues. Trimming stripped 6 bases from V and 0 bases from J, with 19 bases between. The DNA for the CDR3 is TGTGCCAGCAGCCCCGACGAGATGTCGGCAAGCACAGATACGCAGTATTTT. Its protein is CASSPDEMSASTDTQYF.

The chain links TRBV27 to TRBJ1-6; D remains ambiguous. CDR1 and CDR2 from the germline V gene are MNHEY and SMNVEV (reference sequence). V was trimmed by 3 bases and J by 6 bases, leaving 12 bases between them. The CDR3 sequence is 15 residues long. CDR3 nucleotides: TGTGCCAGCAGTTTCGGCGGAGGATTTAATTCACCCCTCCACTTT. It is translated as CASSFGGGFNSPLHF.